The 9 T cell receptor beta chains reported below all come from one sample, sequenced in a study of blood T cell repertoires in COVID-19. Using immunoSEQ multiplex PCR, the repertoire was profiled, and TCRdb retains in-frame clones only, with some absent. The repertoire has 150,000 to 200,000 clones, about four fifths of them found once; the top ten carry around 2.4%. Specimen: peripheral blood. These receptors all come from a human donor with acute or convalescent COVID-19. The donor label of this sample is uncertain.

This clone came up once. The CDR3 DNA is TGTGCCAGCTGGCAGGTAGCGGGGGGGATTACCCCCTACAATGAGCAGTTCTTC. Its protein product is CASWQVAGGITPYNEQFF. The gene calls are TRBV7-9 and TRBJ2-1; TRBD2 agrees at 11 bases. The length of the CDR3 is 18 residues. Trimming removed 8 bases from V and 2 bases from J; junction bases left unmatched: 14. Germline values: CDR1 SEHNR, CDR2 FQNEAQ (reference sequence).

The chain carries TRBV5-1 and TRBJ1-2; TRBD1 agrees at 10 bases. The CDR3 runs to 16 residues. The ends lost 0 bases at V and 4 bases at J; junction bases unmatched: 6. Germline CDR1 reads SGHRS; CDR2 reads YFSETQ. CDR3 in DNA: TGCGCCAGCAGCTTGGAGGGACAGGGGAATATCTATGGCTACACCTTC. Translating gives CASSLEGQGNIYGYTF.

The chain recombines TRBV9 with TRBJ2-7; possible D gene TRBD2, 5 bases. V was pared by 4 bases and J by 0 bases, with 11 bases between. This CDR3 is built from 14 residues. Germline CDR1 is SGDLS and CDR2 is YYNGEE. The CDR3 loop is CASSPSDFSYEQYF. In nucleotides, the CDR3 is TGTGCCAGCAGCCCCTCGGACTTCTCCTACGAGCAGTACTTC.

V and J are TRBV11-3 and TRBJ2-2; the match to TRBD2 covers 9 bases. The J segment lost 6 bases and the V segment lost 1 base, leaving 6 bases of the junction unmatched. The CDR3 is made up of 16 amino acids. Germline lookup yields CDR1 SGHNT and CDR2 YENEEA. CDR3: CASSLVGGRAAGELFF. The DNA of the CDR3 is TGTGCCAGCAGCTTAGTAGGCGGGAGGGCCGCCGGGGAGCTGTTTTTT.

The chain links TRBV6-5 to TRBJ1-2, with a possible D match to TRBD1 (6 bases). Looked up from germline, CDR1 is MNHEY and CDR2 is SVGAGI. This CDR3 has 16 residues. The V gene lost 0 bases and the J gene lost 8 bases, with 19 bases spanning the gap. As DNA, the CDR3 is TGTGCCAGCAGTTACTCAATGGGCAGGGGCCCTTTGGGCTACACCTTC. Translated, it gives CASSYSMGRGPLGYTF.

This clone was recorded only once. The chain carries TRBV28 and TRBJ2-5, with a tentative D call TRBD1 (5 bases). V was trimmed by 4 bases and J by 4 bases, leaving 7 bases between them. Germline lookup yields CDR1 MDHEN and CDR2 SYDVKM. This CDR3 is 12 amino acids long. This CDR3 is CASSSGIETQYF. CDR3 bases: TGTGCCAGCAGTTCAGGGATAGAGACCCAGTACTTC.

This chain joins TRBV18 and TRBJ1-2, with 7 bases identical to TRBD1. This CDR3 comprises 14 residues. CDR1 and CDR2 from the germline V gene are KGHSH and LQKENI. V was pared by 3 bases and J by 7 bases, with 8 bases of the junction left unmatched. In nucleotides, the CDR3 is TGTGCCAGCTCACCGACAGGGTTGTCGCTTGGCTACACCTTC. Translated, it gives CASSPTGLSLGYTF.

The rearrangement joins TRBV6-5 to TRBJ1-2; a weak D match, TRBD1 (5 bases). The CDR3 runs 15 residues. Germline-derived CDR1 and CDR2 are MNHEY and SVGAGI. Trimming removed 4 bases at V and 0 bases at J, with 12 bases between. The CDR3 DNA sequence: TGTGCCAGCAGTTTCACGACAGATACTAACTATGGCTACACCTTC. Protein: CASSFTTDTNYGYTF.

J is TRBJ2-1 and V is TRBV5-6, with 8 bases matching TRBD1. The CDR3 has 15 amino acids. Germline CDR1 SGHDT, CDR2 YYEEEE. The J segment lost 8 bases and the V segment lost 2 bases, leaving 9 bases of the junction unmatched. The CDR3 sequence: CASSFGTGGRDEQFF. For the CDR3, the DNA is TGTGCCAGCAGCTTCGGGACAGGCGGTAGGGATGAGCAGTTCTTC.